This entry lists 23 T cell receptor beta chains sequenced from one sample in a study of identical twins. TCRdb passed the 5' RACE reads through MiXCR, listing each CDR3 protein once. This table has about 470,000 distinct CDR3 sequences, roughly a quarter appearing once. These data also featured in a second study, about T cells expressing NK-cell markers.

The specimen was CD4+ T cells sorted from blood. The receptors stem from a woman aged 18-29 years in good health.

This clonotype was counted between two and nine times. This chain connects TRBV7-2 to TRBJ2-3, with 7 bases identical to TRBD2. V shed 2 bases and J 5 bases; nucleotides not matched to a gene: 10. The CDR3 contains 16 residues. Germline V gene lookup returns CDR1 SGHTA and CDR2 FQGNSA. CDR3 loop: CASSLIGGRVGDTQYF. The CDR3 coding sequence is TGTGCCAGCAGCTTAATTGGGGGGAGGGTTGGAGATACGCAGTATTTT.

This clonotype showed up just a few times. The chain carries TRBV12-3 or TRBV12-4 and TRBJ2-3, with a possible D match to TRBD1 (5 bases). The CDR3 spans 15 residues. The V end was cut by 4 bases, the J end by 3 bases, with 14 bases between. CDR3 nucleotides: TGTGCCAGCAGTTCGAGTGACAGAATAACAGATACGCAGTATTTT. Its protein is CASSSSDRITDTQYF.

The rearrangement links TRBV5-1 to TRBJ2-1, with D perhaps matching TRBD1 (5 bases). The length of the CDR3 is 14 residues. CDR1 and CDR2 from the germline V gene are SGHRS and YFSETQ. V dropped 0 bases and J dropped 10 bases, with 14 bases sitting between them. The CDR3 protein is CASSLEGASEEQFF. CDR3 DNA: TGCGCCAGCAGCTTGGAAGGGGCGTCTGAAGAGCAGTTCTTC.

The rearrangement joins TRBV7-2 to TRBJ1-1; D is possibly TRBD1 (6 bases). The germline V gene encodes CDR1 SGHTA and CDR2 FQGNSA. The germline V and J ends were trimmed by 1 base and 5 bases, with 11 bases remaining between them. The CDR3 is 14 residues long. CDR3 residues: CASSLVQGMTEAFF. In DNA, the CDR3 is TGTGCCAGCAGCTTAGTACAGGGAATGACTGAAGCTTTCTTT.

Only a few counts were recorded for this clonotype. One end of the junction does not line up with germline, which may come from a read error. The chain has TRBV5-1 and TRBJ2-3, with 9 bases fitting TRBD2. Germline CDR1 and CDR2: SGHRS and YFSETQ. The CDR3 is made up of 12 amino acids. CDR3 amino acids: CASSLDGERGDF. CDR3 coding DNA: TGCGCCAGCAGCTTGGACGGGGAGCGGGGGGATTTT.

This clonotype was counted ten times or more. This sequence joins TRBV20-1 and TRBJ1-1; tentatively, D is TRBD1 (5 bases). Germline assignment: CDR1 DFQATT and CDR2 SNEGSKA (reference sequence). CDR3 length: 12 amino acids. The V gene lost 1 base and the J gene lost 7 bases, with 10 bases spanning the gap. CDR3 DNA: TGCAGTGCTAGAGGTCAGGGCTTTGAAGCTTTCTTT. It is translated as CSARGQGFEAFF.

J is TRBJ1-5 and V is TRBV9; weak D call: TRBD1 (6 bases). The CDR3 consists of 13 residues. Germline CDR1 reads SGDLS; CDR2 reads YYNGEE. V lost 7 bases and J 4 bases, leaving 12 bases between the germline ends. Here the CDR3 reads CASGTTGNQPQHF. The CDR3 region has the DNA TGTGCCAGCGGGACGACAGGAAATCAGCCCCAGCATTTT.

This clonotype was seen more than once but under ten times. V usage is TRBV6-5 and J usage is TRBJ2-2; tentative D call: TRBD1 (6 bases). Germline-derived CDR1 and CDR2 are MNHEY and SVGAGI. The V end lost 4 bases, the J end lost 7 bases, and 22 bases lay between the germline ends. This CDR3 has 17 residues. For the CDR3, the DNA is TGTGCCAGCAGTTCCACCCCCGGGCGGACAGAACTCGGGGAGCTGTTTTTT. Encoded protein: CASSSTPGRTELGELFF.

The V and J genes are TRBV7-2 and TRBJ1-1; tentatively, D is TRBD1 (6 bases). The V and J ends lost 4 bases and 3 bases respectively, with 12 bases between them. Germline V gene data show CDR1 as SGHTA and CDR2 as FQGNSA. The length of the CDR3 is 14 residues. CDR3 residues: CASSSQGKYTEAFF. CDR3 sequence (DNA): TGTGCCAGCAGCTCACAGGGAAAATACACTGAAGCTTTCTTT.

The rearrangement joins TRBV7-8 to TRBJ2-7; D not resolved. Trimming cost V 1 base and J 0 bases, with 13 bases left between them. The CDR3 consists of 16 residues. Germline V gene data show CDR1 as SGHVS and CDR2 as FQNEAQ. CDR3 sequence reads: CASSLGSRVSSYEQYF. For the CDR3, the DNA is TGTGCCAGCAGCTTAGGAAGTCGGGTTAGCTCCTACGAGCAGTACTTC. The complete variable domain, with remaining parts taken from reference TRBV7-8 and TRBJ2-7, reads GAGVSQSPRYKVAKRGQDVALRCDPISGHVSLFWYQQALGQGPEFLTYFQNEAQLDKSGLPSDRFFAERPEGSVSTLKIQRTQQEDSAVYLCASSLGSRVSSYEQYFGPGTRLTVT.

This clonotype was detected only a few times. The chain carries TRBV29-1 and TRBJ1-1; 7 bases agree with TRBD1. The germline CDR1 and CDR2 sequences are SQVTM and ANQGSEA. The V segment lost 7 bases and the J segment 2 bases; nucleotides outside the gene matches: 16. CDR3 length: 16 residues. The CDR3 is CSARYHGTESNTEAFF. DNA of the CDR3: TGCAGCGCCAGGTACCACGGGACAGAAAGTAACACTGAAGCTTTCTTT.

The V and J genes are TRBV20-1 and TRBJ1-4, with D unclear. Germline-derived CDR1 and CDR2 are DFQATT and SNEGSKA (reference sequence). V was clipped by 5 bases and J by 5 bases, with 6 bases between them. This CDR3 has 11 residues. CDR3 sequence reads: CSAFRNEKLFF. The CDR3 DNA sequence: TGCAGTGCTTTCCGCAATGAAAAACTGTTTTTT.

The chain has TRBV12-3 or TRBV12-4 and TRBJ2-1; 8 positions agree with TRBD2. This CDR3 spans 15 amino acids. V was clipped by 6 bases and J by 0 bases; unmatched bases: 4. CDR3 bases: TGTGCCAGCAGACCCAGCGGGAGCTCCTACAATGAGCAGTTCTTC. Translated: CASRPSGSSYNEQFF.

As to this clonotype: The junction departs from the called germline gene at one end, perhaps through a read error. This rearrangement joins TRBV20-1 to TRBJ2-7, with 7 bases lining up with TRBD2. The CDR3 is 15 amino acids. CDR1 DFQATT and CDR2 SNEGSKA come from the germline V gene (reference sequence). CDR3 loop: CRARDRLGLHYEQYF. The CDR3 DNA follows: TGCAGGGCTAGAGATCGTCTGGGACTACATTACGAGCAGTACTTC.

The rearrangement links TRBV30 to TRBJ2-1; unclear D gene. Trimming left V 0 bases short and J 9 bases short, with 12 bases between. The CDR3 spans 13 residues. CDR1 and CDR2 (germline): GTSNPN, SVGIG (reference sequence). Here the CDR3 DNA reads TGTGCCTGGAGTGTGGCTAGTTTTGGTGAGCAGTTCTTC. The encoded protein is CAWSVASFGEQFF. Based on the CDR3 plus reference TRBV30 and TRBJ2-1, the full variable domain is SQTIHQWPATLVQPVGSPLSLECTVEGTSNPNLYWYRQAAGRGLQLLFYSVGIGQISSEVPQNLSASRPQDRQFILSSKKLLLSDSGFYLCAWSVASFGEQFFGPGTRLTVL.

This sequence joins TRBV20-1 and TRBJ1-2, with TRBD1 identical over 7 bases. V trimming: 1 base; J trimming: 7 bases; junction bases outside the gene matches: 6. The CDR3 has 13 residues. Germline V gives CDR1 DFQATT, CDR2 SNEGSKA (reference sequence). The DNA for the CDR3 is TGCAGTGCTAGAGGACAGGGTGGATTTGGCTACACCTTC. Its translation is CSARGQGGFGYTF.

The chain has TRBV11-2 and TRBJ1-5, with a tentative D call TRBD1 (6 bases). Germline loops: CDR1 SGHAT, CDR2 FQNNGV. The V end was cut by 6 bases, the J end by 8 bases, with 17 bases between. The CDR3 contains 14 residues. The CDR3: CASRFGTRIEPQHF. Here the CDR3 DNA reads TGTGCCAGCAGGTTCGGGACACGGATCGAGCCCCAGCATTTT.

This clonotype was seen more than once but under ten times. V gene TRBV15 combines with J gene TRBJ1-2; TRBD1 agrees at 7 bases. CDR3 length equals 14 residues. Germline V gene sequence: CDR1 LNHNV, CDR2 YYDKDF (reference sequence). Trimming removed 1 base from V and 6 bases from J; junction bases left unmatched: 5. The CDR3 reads CATSRGYRGHGYTF. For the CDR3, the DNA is TGTGCCACCAGCAGAGGATACAGGGGCCATGGCTACACCTTC.

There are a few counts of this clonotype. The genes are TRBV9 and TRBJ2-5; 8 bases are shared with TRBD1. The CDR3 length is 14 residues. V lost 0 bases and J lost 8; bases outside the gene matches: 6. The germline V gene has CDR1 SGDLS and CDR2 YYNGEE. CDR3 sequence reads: CASSVEGQGETQYF. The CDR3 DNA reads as TGTGCCAGCAGCGTAGAAGGACAGGGAGAAACCCAGTACTTC.

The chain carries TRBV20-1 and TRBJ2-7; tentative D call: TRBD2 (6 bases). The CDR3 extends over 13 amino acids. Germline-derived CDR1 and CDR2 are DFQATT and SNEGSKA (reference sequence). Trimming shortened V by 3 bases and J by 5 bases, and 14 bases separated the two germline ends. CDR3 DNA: TGCAGTGCTAGGCGGAGGGGTGACGACGAGCAGTACTTC. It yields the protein CSARRRGDDEQYF.

CDR3 DNA: TGCAGTGCCTCGTCGAGACTAGGGTTCTACGAGCAGTACTTC. It yields the protein CSASSRLGFYEQYF. The chain recombines TRBV20-1 with TRBJ2-7; the D gene is possibly TRBD2 (6 bases). This CDR3 contains 14 residues. The V gene lost 6 bases and the J gene lost 3 bases, with 18 bases spanning the gap. Per the germline V gene, CDR1 is DFQATT and CDR2 is SNEGSKA (reference sequence).

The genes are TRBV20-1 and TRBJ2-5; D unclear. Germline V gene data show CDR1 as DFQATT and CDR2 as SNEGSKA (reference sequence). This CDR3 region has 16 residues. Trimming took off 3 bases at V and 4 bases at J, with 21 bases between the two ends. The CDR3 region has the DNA TGCAGTGCTAGTTCCGAATACGGAAAATGGGGAGAGACCCAGTACTTC. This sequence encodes CSASSEYGKWGETQYF.

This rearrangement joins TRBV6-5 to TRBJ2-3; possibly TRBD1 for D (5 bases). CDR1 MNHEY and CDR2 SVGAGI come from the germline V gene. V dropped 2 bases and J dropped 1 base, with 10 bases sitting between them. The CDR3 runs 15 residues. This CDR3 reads CASSYGRVGTDTQYF. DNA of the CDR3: TGTGCCAGCAGTTACGGCAGGGTAGGCACAGATACGCAGTATTTT.